The sequence of this TCR beta chain was determined in a study of regulatory T cells in long-lasting Graves disease. According to the study, TCR beta libraries were built with iRepertoire HTBI primers and CDR3-region Arm-PCR. Using its own MiXCR run on the multiplex PCR reads, TCRdb lists one record per CDR3 protein. The sample carries about 540,000 distinct CDR3 sequences, about 14% recorded once. Time point noted: newly diagnosed GD, antithyroid drugs for less than 3 months. TCR sequences were obtained from RNA taken from PBMCs. CDR3 length: 16 amino acids. The V and J ends lost 7 bases and 4 bases respectively, with 20 bases between them. CDR1 SGHTA and CDR2 FQGNSA come from the germline V gene. The same data also went into a second study, on T cells in Graves' hyperthyroidism and ophthalmopathy.

This material consisted of peripheral blood mononuclear cells (PBMCs), taken at new diagnosis, from a patient treated with antithyroid drugs. This clonotype was sampled from a young man with Graves disease. The chain couples TRBV7-2 to TRBJ2-1, with D unresolved. CDR3 in amino acids: CASIPMEQIPYNEQFF. The CDR3 nucleotides read TGTGCCAGCATCCCCATGGAACAGATACCTTACAATGAGCAGTTCTTC.